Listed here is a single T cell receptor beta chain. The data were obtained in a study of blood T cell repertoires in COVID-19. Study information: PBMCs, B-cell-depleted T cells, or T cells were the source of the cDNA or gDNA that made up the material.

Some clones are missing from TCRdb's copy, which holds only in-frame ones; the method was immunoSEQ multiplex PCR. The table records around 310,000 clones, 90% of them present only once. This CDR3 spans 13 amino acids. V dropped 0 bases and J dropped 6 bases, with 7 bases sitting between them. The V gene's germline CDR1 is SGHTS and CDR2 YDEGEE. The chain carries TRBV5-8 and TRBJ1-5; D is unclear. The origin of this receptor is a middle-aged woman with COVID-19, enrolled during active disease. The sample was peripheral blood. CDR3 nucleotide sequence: TGTGCCAGCAGCTTGGATCTCGGTCAGCCCCAGCATTTT. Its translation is CASSLDLGQPQHF.